Only a few counts were recorded for the clone carrying this TCR beta chain. Its antigen is undetermined. The germline gene is not matched at one end of the junction; a read error may be the cause. Per germline, CDR1 ENHRY and CDR2 SYGVKD. The CDR3 consists of 13 residues. With a duration under 3 months, ophthalmopathy in the donors showed moderate-to-severe activity, CAS ≥3 and NOSPECS ≥4. Establishment of the diagnosis relied upon clinical symptoms, serum thyroxine, TRAb, thyroid ultrasound and orbital computed tomography. RNA transcripts provided the template for amplifying TCR beta CDR3 regions. RT-PCR with HTBI primers came first, then second-round multiplex PCR. A single record per CDR3 protein comes from TCRdb applying MiXCR to the multiplex PCR reads. The table shows about 660,000 distinct CDR3 sequences, with more than 40% occurring only once. These data are taken from a study of Graves' ophthalmopathy and Graves' hyperthyroidism.

Study-wide findings and caveats: Most expanded thyroid clonotypes above 0.001 frequency also appeared in blood.

This sequence originates from an adult man with Graves' ophthalmopathy. The chain employs TRBV10-3 and TRBJ2-7; tentative D call: TRBD1 (5 bases). Input material: peripheral blood. The CDR3 here is CASSYSISPGWSF. As DNA, the CDR3 is TGTGCCAGCAGTTACTCGATTTCGCCAGGGTGGTCCTTC.